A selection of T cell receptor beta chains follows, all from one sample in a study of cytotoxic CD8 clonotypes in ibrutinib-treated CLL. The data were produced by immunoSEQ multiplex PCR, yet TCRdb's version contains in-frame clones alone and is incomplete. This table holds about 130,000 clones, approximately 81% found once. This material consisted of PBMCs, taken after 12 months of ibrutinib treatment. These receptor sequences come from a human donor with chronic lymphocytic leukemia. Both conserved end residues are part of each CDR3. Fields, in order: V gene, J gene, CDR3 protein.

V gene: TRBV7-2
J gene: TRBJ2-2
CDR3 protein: CASSLYWNTGELFF

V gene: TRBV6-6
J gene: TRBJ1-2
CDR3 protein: CASSHRGYYGYTF

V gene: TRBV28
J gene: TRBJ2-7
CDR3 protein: CASRDPGTIYEQYF

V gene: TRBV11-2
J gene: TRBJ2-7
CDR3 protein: CASSLGRPYEQYF

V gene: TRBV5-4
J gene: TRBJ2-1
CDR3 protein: CASSLQERNEQFF

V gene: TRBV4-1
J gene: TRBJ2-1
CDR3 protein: CASSPGDLYNEQFF

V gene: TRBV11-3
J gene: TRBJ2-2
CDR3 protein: CASSLEENTGELFF

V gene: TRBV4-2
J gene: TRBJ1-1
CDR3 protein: CASSQDSNTEAFF

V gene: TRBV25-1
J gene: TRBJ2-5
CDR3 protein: CASSDRSIQETQYF

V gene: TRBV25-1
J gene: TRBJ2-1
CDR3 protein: CASSVSGRGHNEQFF

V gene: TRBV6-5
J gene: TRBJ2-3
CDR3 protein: CASRRTDTQYF

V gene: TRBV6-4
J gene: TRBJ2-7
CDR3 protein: CASRPSGSYEQYF

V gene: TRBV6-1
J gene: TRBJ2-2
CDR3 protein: CASSEPDPFNTGELFF

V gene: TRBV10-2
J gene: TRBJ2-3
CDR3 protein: CASSESRGTDTQYF

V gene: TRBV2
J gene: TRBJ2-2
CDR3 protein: CASSDHPLAGNTGELFF

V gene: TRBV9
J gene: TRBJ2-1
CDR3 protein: CASSVDVGPRGQEQFF

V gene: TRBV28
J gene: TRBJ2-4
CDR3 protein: CASSLFKTPLAKNIQYF

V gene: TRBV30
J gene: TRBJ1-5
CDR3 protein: CACSDSNQPQHF